This T cell receptor (beta chain) comes out of a study of blood T cell repertoires in COVID-19. As for the study in general: COVID-19 samples collected from the United States, Italy and Spain covered acute and convalescent phases.

In the original processing: Amplification with reference gene primers provided the estimates of nucleated cell counts. Here immunoSEQ multiplex PCR was the method, and the copy in TCRdb shows in-frame clones only, minus some. Clonal size and the V and J genes are those of that table, whereas D and trimming came from the DNA. The table records roughly 140,000 clones, 87% of them present only once. This clone was recorded only once. CDR3 length equals 16 residues. The sequenced sample was peripheral blood. The V call is TRBV21-1, the J call TRBJ1-2; the table's TRBD1 call for D was not verified on the DNA. TRBV21-1 is flagged as a pseudogene. This TCR was sampled from a middle-aged woman with acute or convalescent COVID-19. CDR3 protein: CASSKKTGGENYGYTF. As DNA, the CDR3 is TGTGCCAGCAGCAAGAAAACAGGGGGCGAAAACTATGGCTACACCTTC.